These 20 T cell receptor beta chains were sequenced from one sample in a study of early stage breast cancer tumors (dated by TCRdb to the late 2010s). Library preparation used the immunoSEQ multiplex PCR assay. What TCRdb holds here is the immuneACCESS table cut down to in-frame rearrangements. Part of the clones is not present; checked against another copy, under half of the missing clones reflect an unresolved V gene, and the others are unexplained. For this sample the table gives tens of thousands of clones, of which 65% to 80% were detected only once. Jointly, the top ten make up roughly 3.5% of the sample. The sequencing input was blood. The receptors here all came from a person aged 55-75 years with breast cancer.

The chain recombines TRBV5-4 with TRBJ2-4; D not certain. The length of the CDR3 is 14 residues. Germline V gene sequence: CDR1 SGHNT, CDR2 YYREEE (reference sequence). The V gene lost 4 bases and the J gene lost 0 bases, with 8 bases spanning the gap. The CDR3 here is CASSQRQAKNIQYF. DNA of the CDR3: TGTGCCAGCAGCCAGAGACAAGCCAAAAACATTCAGTACTTC.

This rearrangement joins TRBV19 to TRBJ1-5, with a weak D call TRBD1 (6 bases). V lost 6 bases and J lost 6, with 18 bases in between. Germline CDR1 is LNHDA and CDR2 is SQIVND (reference sequence). The CDR3 has 15 amino acids. The CDR3 nucleotides are TGTGCCAGTAGACAAGACAGGTCAGTAACTCAGCCCCAGCATTTT. Protein: CASRQDRSVTQPQHF.

The CDR3 sequence: CASSQTDRAAYEQYF. The CDR3 DNA follows: TGCGCCAGCAGCCAAACGGACAGGGCGGCCTACGAGCAGTACTTC. The chain employs TRBV4-1 and TRBJ2-7, with TRBD1 matching 8 bases. The germline gives CDR1 MGHRA, CDR2 YSYEKL. Germline trimming cut 2 bases from V and 2 bases from J; bases unmatched to any gene: 5. This CDR3 spans 15 amino acids.

The chain links TRBV2 to TRBJ2-7; D is perhaps TRBD2 (6 bases). V shed 3 bases and J shed 4 bases, with 7 bases lying between them. Germline CDR1 SNHLY, CDR2 FYNNEI. The CDR3 totals 12 residues. This CDR3 reads CASSEEGYEQYF. Written as DNA, the CDR3 is TGTGCCAGCAGTGAGGAGGGGTACGAGCAGTACTTC.

The gene calls are TRBV7-2 and TRBJ2-7; D is undetermined. The V gene's germline CDR1 is SGHTA and CDR2 FQGNSA. Trimming shortened V by 2 bases and J by 0 bases, and 8 bases separated the two germline ends. The CDR3 loop spans 14 amino acids. CDR3 region: CASSLLLNSYEQYF. CDR3 bases: TGTGCCAGCAGCTTATTGCTCAACTCCTACGAGCAGTACTTC.

This clone is a singleton in its sample. The rearrangement links TRBV7-6 to TRBJ2-3; weak D call: TRBD1 (5 bases). CDR3 length: 14 amino acids. V dropped 5 bases and J dropped 4 bases, with 13 bases sitting between them. Germline CDR1 and CDR2: SGHVS and FNYEAQ. As DNA, the CDR3 is TGTGCCAGCAGCCCAGCCTCAGGGCCAGATACGCAGTATTTT. This gives the protein CASSPASGPDTQYF.

V gene TRBV13 combines with J gene TRBJ2-3; D ambiguous. Germline assignment: CDR1 PRHDT and CDR2 FYEKMQ (reference sequence). This CDR3 spans 14 amino acids. Trimming left V 4 bases short and J 2 bases short, with 10 bases between. The CDR3 spells CASSSEEATDTQYF. As DNA, the CDR3 is TGTGCCAGCAGCTCCGAAGAGGCCACAGATACGCAGTATTTT.

The chain employs TRBV6-1 and TRBJ1-1; D call uncertain. The germline V gene encodes CDR1 MNHNS and CDR2 SASEGT. V lost 7 bases, J lost 1 base, and 13 bases lay in between. CDR3 length: 14 amino acids. CDR3 coding DNA: TGTGCCAGCAAGGATGTCGGCAAGAACACTGAAGCTTTCTTT. Amino acids: CASKDVGKNTEAFF.

The genes are TRBV15 and TRBJ1-6; D is unresolved. Germline V gene sequence: CDR1 LNHNV, CDR2 YYDKDF (reference sequence). Trimming pared 1 base from V and 7 bases from J, leaving 14 bases between. The CDR3 runs to 16 residues. CDR3 sequence reads: CATSRVPAGANSPLHF. The CDR3 DNA reads as TGTGCCACCAGCAGAGTCCCCGCGGGTGCGAATTCACCCCTCCACTTT.

This clone was counted between two and nine times. The chain carries TRBV5-1 and TRBJ1-2; 9 bases match TRBD1. The CDR3 extends over 15 amino acids. V shed 0 bases and J 2 bases; nucleotides not matched to a gene: 2. Germline assignment: CDR1 SGHRS and CDR2 YFSETQ. Written as DNA, the CDR3 is TGCGCCAGCAGCTTGGACGGGACAGGGAACTATGGCTACACCTTC. Residues: CASSLDGTGNYGYTF.

V gene TRBV23-1 combines with J gene TRBJ2-7; TRBD1 matches at 7 bases. TRBV23-1 is an open reading frame, and its role is uncertain. After removal of 4 bases from V and 3 bases from J, the junction contained 6 bases not matched to a gene. The length of the CDR3 is 14 residues. CDR3 nucleotide sequence: TGCGCCAGCAGTCCACCCAGGGGGTGCTACGAGCAGTACTTC. This encodes CASSPPRGCYEQYF.

The chain is built from TRBV6-5 and TRBJ2-7; 7 bases match TRBD2. Germline-derived CDR1 and CDR2 are MNHEY and SVGAGI. Trimming at V came to 7 bases and at J to 9 bases, leaving 9 bases not matched to a gene. This CDR3 comprises 12 residues. In DNA, the CDR3 is TGTGCCAGCATGGGTATGGGCGGGAGGCAGTACTTC. This sequence encodes CASMGMGGRQYF.

The V call is TRBV7-3, the J call TRBJ2-1, with 14 bases matching TRBD2. Germline V gives CDR1 SGHTA, CDR2 FQGTGA. This CDR3 is 16 amino acids long. V lost 3 bases and J lost 7; bases outside the gene matches: 5. CDR3 in DNA: TGTGCCAGCAGCTTGTCGGGACTAGCGGGAGAGAATGAGCAGTTCTTC. Protein: CASSLSGLAGENEQFF.

This clone was seen only once. CDR3 coding DNA: TGCAGCGTTGTCCTAAATATGGGGATTTCCTACGAGCAGTACTTC. It translates to CSVVLNMGISYEQYF. This chain joins TRBV29-1 and TRBJ2-7, with unresolved D. Germline-derived CDR1 and CDR2 are SQVTM and ANQGSEA. Trimming cost V 4 bases and J 1 base, with 17 bases left between them. The CDR3 consists of 15 residues.

The V and J genes are TRBV4-3 and TRBJ2-3; tentatively, D is TRBD2 (6 bases). Germline-derived CDR1 and CDR2 are LGHNA and YSLEER. The V and J ends lost 0 bases and 2 bases respectively, with 12 bases between them. CDR3 length: 16 amino acids. CDR3 DNA: TGCGCCAGCAGCCAAGACCCTGCGGGAACCACAGATACGCAGTATTTT. Its translation is CASSQDPAGTTDTQYF.

The CDR3 sequence is CASSAVAGALLPPREQYF. The DNA for the CDR3 is TGCGCCAGCAGCGCCGTGGCGGGGGCCTTACTTCCCCCTCGCGAGCAGTACTTC. V and J are TRBV5-1 and TRBJ2-7, with a possible D match to TRBD2 (7 bases). The germline V gene has CDR1 SGHRS and CDR2 YFSETQ. V lost 4 bases and J 6 bases, leaving 29 bases between the germline ends. The CDR3 has 18 residues.

The J gene is TRBJ2-1, the V gene TRBV19; TRBD2 aligns across 7 bases. Losses at the gene ends were 6 bases for V and 9 bases for J; bases not matched to a gene: 14. This CDR3 is 15 amino acids long. Germline V gene data show CDR1 as LNHDA and CDR2 as SQIVND (reference sequence). As DNA, the CDR3 is TGTGCCAGTAGGCCGAAACGGGGAGGGCCTGTTGAGCAGTTCTTC. This translates into CASRPKRGGPVEQFF.

CDR3: CASSVPGQGQETQYF. In DNA, the CDR3 is TGTGCCAGCAGCGTACCGGGACAGGGCCAAGAGACCCAGTACTTC. The J gene is TRBJ2-5, the V gene TRBV7-8, with 9 bases fitting TRBD1. CDR1 SGHVS and CDR2 FQNEAQ come from the germline V gene. The CDR3 loop spans 15 amino acids. With V trimmed by 5 bases and J by 1 base, 5 bases remained unmatched.

The chain has TRBV10-2 and TRBJ2-7; 8 nucleotides match TRBD1. Trimming at V came to 2 bases and at J to 2 bases, leaving 5 bases not matched to a gene. The CDR3 spans 15 residues. Per the germline V gene, CDR1 is WSHSY and CDR2 is SAAADI. CDR3 DNA: TGCGCCAGCAGTGAGCAAGGACAGGGTCCCTACGAGCAGTACTTC. This sequence encodes CASSEQGQGPYEQYF.

J is TRBJ2-7 and V is TRBV11-2, with 7 nucleotides matching TRBD1. The V and J ends lost 1 base and 7 bases, in that order; junction bases with no gene match: 10. The CDR3 has 15 amino acids. The germline CDR1 and CDR2 sequences are SGHAT and FQNNGV. CDR3 loop: CASSLGVTGTSEQYF. The CDR3 nucleotides read TGTGCCAGCAGCTTAGGCGTGACAGGGACCTCGGAGCAGTACTTC.